The next 11 T cell receptor beta chains were all read from a single sample in a study of T cell responses to AZD1222 COVID-19 vaccine. The repertoire was sequenced with immunoSEQ multiplex PCR; TCRdb's copy has only in-frame clones and lacks some. The sample holds over 75,000 clones, under 90% seen once. Sequences were derived from peripheral blood, sampled on day 0 of AZD1222 vaccination. These receptors originate from an adult in good health.

The rearrangement uses TRBV6-5 and TRBJ2-2, with D perhaps assigned TRBD1 or TRBD2 (5 bases each). Germline CDR1 and CDR2: MNHEY and SVGAGI. The CDR3 consists of 14 residues. V was trimmed by 11 bases and J by 2 bases, leaving 15 bases between them. The CDR3: CAATRDPNTGELFF. The CDR3 DNA is TGTGCCGCTACCCGGGACCCCAACACCGGGGAGCTGTTTTTT.

This sequence joins TRBV3-1 (or the pseudogene TRBV3-2) and TRBJ1-2; no definite D call. Trimming shortened V by 1 base and J by 4 bases, and 13 bases separated the two germline ends. The V gene's germline CDR1 is LGHDT and CDR2 YNNKEL (reference sequence). This CDR3 is 15 amino acids long. Here the CDR3 reads CASSQGTNVGYGYTF. The DNA of the CDR3 is TGTGCCAGCAGCCAAGGGACCAACGTCGGCTATGGCTACACCTTC.

V usage is TRBV29-1 and J usage is TRBJ1-2; TRBD1 matches 9 bases. The CDR3 contains 13 residues. Germline trimming cut 4 bases from V and 1 base from J; bases unmatched to any gene: 1. CDR1 is SQVTM and CDR2 is ANQGSEA in the germline V gene. CDR3 protein: CSVGTGVNYGYTF. The CDR3 DNA is TGCAGCGTTGGGACAGGGGTTAACTATGGCTACACCTTC.

The gene calls are TRBV6-1 and TRBJ2-7, with TRBD1 matching 12 bases. The junction had 10 bases not matched to a gene; V was cut back by 0 bases and J by 7 bases. Germline assignment: CDR1 MNHNS and CDR2 SASEGT. The CDR3 has 17 amino acids. CDR3 loop: CASSEAAGTGGVGEQYF. CDR3 DNA sequence: TGTGCCAGCAGTGAAGCAGCCGGGACAGGGGGCGTGGGGGAGCAGTACTTC.

This sequence joins TRBV5-4 and TRBJ2-5, with 7 bases matching TRBD2. V dropped 2 bases and J dropped 4; count of bases not matched to a gene: 5. The CDR3 has 14 residues. The germline V gene has CDR1 SGHNT and CDR2 YYREEE (reference sequence). The CDR3 DNA follows: TGTGCCAGCAGCTTTTGGAGGGAGGGAGAGACCCAGTACTTC. As protein: CASSFWREGETQYF.

The chain is built from TRBV27 and TRBJ1-1, with 7 bases matching TRBD1. The CDR3 sequence is 14 residues long. Trimming took 6 bases from V and 8 from J; bases not matched to a gene: 12. Germline CDR1 is MNHEY and CDR2 is SMNVEV (reference sequence). For the CDR3, the DNA is TGTGCCAGCAGAAATCCTCGGACGACAGGGGAAGCTTTCTTT. Its protein product is CASRNPRTTGEAFF.

V is TRBV5-1 and J is TRBJ2-1, with 7 bases aligning to TRBD1. Germline assignment: CDR1 SGHRS and CDR2 YFSETQ. The CDR3 loop spans 14 amino acids. V shed 2 bases, J shed 8 bases, and the junction held 7 bases outside the gene matches. This CDR3 reads CASSFVGQGDEQFF. The DNA of the CDR3 is TGCGCCAGCAGCTTCGTGGGCCAGGGGGATGAGCAGTTCTTC.

The chain is built from TRBV19 and TRBJ1-4; D may be TRBD1 (5 bases). The germline CDR1 and CDR2 sequences are LNHDA and SQIVND (reference sequence). The V gene lost 2 bases and the J gene lost 1 base, with 5 bases spanning the gap. The CDR3 contains 14 residues. Here the CDR3 DNA reads TGTGCCAGTAGTATAAGGGGAACTAATGAAAAACTGTTTTTT. It translates to CASSIRGTNEKLFF.

This clone was picked up one time. The rearrangement uses TRBV18 and TRBJ2-1; D gene ambiguous. The germline CDR1 and CDR2 sequences are KGHSH and LQKENI. The ends were cut back, 2 bases at V and 9 bases at J, with 11 bases in the middle. The CDR3 extends over 13 amino acids. The CDR3 spells CASSPNTLTEQFF. The CDR3 DNA sequence: TGTGCCAGCTCACCAAATACACTTACTGAGCAGTTCTTC. Full variable domain (remainder filled in from reference TRBV18 and TRBJ2-1): NAGVMQNPRHLVRRRGQEARLRCSPMKGHSHVYWYRQLPEEGLKFMVYLQKENIIDESGMPKERFSAEFPKEGPSILRIQQVVRGDSAAYFCASSPNTLTEQFFGPGTRLTVL.

The CDR3 protein is CAWSVGTGSGNTIYF. CDR3 DNA sequence: TGTGCCTGGAGTGTGGGGACCGGCTCTGGAAACACCATATATTTT. The gene calls are TRBV30 and TRBJ1-3; D is perhaps TRBD1 (5 bases). Looked up from germline, CDR1 is GTSNPN and CDR2 is SVGIG (reference sequence). This CDR3 is 15 amino acids long. V was pared by 0 bases and J by 0 bases, with 9 bases between.

The table lists this clone with a count of one. The V call is TRBV4-3, the J call TRBJ2-2; 7 bases match TRBD2. V shed 0 bases, J shed 3 bases, and the junction held 10 bases outside the gene matches. The CDR3 totals 18 residues. From germline, CDR1 is LGHNA and CDR2 YSLEER. The CDR3 reads CASSQDSSVGGYTGELFF. CDR3 in DNA: TGCGCCAGCAGCCAAGATAGTAGCGTGGGAGGGTACACCGGGGAGCTGTTTTTT.